This is a list of T cell receptor beta chains from one sample in a study of control samples from healthy donors and cancer patients. The assay was immunoSEQ multiplex PCR, and TCRdb's table has in-frame clones only and misses some. The data hold about 83,000 clones, with 91% observed a single time. The sample taken for sequencing was blood. The receptors come from a man aged 50 to 59 in good health. The CDR3 runs from the conserved cysteine through the conserved F or W. The size entry is marked missing in some rows and otherwise reads once, few, many or a size class.

>NA|TRBV3-1/TRBV3-2|TRBJ1-1
CASSLGAQNTEAFF
>NA|TRBV6-1|TRBJ1-5
CASSEPSAYSNQPQHF
>NA|TRBV2|TRBJ1-5
CASSVRGQTNQPQHF
>NA|TRBV3-1/TRBV3-2|TRBJ2-3
CASSQAGLAGGSDTQYF
>NA|TRBV19|TRBJ1-2
CASSIDLGTPYGYTF
>NA|TRBV6-5|TRBJ2-5
CASISSGVQETQYF
>NA|TRBV19|TRBJ1-4
CASSIIGGTEEKLFF
>NA|TRBV30|TRBJ1-6
CAWSLGTGGSPLHF
>NA|TRBV14|TRBJ1-1
CASSPSDRASEAFF
>NA|TRBV5-4|TRBJ1-4
CASSSRAGSGEKLFF
>once|TRBV27|TRBJ1-1
CASSFWGPTESNTEAFF
>NA|TRBV13|TRBJ2-5
CASGGAETQYF
>NA|TRBV10-3|TRBJ1-5
CAIRKTGVDQPQHF
>once|TRBV18|TRBJ2-5
CASSPSTGTEETQYF
>NA|TRBV4-2|TRBJ1-2
CASSPEIREANYGYTF
>NA|TRBV19|TRBJ2-7
CASRSGDEQYF
>NA|TRBV24-1|TRBJ2-3
CATSAPAGTSVVPHTRDTQYF
>NA|TRBV6-5|TRBJ2-6
CASKSSGANVLTF
>NA|TRBV14|TRBJ1-6
CASSGLSSSPLHF
>NA|TRBV6-2/TRBV6-3|TRBJ2-2
CASSRVGTDSGELFF